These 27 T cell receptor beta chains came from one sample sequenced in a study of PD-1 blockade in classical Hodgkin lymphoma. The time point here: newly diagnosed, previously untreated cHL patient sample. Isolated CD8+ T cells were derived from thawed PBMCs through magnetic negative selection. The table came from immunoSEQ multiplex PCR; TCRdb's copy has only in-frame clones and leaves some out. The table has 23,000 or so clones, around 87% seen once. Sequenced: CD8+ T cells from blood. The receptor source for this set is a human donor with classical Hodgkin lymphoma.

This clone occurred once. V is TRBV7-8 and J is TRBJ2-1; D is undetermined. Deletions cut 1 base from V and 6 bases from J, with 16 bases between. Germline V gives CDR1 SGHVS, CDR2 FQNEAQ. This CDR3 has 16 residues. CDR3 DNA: TGTGCCAGCAGCTTAGATCCCGGGTCGGCCCCCAATGAGCAGTTCTTC. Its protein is CASSLDPGSAPNEQFF.

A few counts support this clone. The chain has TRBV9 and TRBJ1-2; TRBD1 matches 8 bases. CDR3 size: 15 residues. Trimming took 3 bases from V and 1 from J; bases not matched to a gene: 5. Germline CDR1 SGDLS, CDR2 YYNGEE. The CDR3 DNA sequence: TGTGCCAGCAGCGCATGGACAGGGTTTAACTATGGCTACACCTTC. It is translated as CASSAWTGFNYGYTF.

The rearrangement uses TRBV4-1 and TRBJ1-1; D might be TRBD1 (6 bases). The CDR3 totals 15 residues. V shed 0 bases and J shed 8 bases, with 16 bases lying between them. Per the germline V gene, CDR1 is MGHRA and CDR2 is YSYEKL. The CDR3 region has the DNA TGCGCCAGCAGCCAAGATCCCGGCAGGGGTGGCGAAGCTTTCTTT. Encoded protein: CASSQDPGRGGEAFF.

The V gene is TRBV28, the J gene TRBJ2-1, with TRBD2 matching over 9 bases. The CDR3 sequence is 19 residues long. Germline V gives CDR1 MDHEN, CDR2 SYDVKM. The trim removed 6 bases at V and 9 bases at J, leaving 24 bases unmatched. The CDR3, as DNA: TGTGCCAGCAGCCCAGGGTGGTCGGCGGGAGGGCCGCGGAAGGGTGAGCAGTTCTTC. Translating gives CASSPGWSAGGPRKGEQFF.

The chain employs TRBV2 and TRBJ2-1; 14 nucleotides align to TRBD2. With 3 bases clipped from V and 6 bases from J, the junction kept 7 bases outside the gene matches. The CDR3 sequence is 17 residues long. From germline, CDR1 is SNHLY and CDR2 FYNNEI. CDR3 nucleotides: TGTGCCAGCAGTGAGACTAGCGGGAGGGCCCTCTTCAATGAGCAGTTCTTC. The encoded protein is CASSETSGRALFNEQFF.

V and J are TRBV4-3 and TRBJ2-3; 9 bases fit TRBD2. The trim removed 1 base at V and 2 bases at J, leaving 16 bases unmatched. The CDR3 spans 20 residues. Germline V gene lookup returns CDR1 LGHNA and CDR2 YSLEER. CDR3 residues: CASSQGPKAGTSYATDTQYF. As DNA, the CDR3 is TGCGCCAGCAGCCAAGGACCGAAAGCCGGGACTAGCTATGCCACAGATACGCAGTATTTT.

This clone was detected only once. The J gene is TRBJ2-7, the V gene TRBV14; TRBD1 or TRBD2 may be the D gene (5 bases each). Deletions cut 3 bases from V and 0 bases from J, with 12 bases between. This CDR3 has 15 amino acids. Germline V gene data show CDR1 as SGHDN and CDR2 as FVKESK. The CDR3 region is CASSQGTFSSYEQYF. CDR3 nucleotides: TGTGCCAGCAGCCAGGGGACCTTCAGCTCCTACGAGCAGTACTTC.

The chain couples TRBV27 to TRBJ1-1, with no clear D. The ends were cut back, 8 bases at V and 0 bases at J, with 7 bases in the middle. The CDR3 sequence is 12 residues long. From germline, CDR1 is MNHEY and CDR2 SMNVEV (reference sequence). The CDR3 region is CASGSMNTEAFF. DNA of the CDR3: TGTGCCAGCGGGAGCATGAACACTGAAGCTTTCTTT.

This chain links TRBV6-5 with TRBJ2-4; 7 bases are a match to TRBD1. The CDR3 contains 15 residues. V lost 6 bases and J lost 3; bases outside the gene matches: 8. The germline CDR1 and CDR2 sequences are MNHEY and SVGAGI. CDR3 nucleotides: TGTGCCAGCAGACCCACAGGGGCCCTCAAAAACATTCAGTACTTC. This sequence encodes CASRPTGALKNIQYF.

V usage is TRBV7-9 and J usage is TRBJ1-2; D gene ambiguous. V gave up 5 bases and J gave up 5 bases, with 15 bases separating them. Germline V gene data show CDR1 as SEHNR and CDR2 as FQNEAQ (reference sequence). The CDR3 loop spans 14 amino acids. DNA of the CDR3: TGTGCCAGCAGCGCCCCGTCGCAACAATATGGCTACACCTTC. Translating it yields CASSAPSQQYGYTF. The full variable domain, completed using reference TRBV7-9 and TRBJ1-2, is DTGVSQNPRHKITKRGQNVTFRCDPISEHNRLYWYRQTLGQGPEFLTYFQNEAQLEKSRLLSDRFSAERPKGSFSTLEIQRTEQGDSAMYLCASSAPSQQYGYTFGSGTRLTVV.

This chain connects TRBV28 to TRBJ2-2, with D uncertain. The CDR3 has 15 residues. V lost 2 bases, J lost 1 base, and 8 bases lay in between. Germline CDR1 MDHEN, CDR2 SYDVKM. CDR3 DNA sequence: TGTGCCAGCAGTTTAGATAAGGAGAACACCGGGGAGCTGTTTTTT. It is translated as CASSLDKENTGELFF.

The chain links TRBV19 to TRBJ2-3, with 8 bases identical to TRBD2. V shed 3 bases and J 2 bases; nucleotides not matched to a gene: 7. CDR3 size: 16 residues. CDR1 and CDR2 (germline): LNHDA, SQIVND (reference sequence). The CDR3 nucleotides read TGTGCCAGTAGTATCGGTAGCGGGACATCCACAGATACGCAGTATTTT. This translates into CASSIGSGTSTDTQYF. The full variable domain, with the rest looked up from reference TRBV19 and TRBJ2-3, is DGGITQSPKYLFRKEGQNVTLSCEQNLNHDAMYWYRQDPGQGLRLIYYSQIVNDFQKGDIAEGYSVSREKKESFPLTVTSAQKNPTAFYLCASSIGSGTSTDTQYFGPGTRLTVL.

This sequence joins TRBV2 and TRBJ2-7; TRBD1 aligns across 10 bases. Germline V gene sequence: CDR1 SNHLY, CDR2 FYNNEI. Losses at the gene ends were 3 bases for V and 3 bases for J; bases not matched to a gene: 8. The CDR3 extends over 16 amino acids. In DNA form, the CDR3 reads TGTGCCAGCAGTGATTCGACCGGGACAGGGGACTACGAGCAGTACTTC. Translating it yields CASSDSTGTGDYEQYF.

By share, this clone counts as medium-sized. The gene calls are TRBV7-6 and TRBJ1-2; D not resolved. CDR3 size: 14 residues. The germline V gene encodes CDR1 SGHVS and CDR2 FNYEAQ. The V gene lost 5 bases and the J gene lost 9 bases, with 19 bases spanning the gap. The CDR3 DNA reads TGTGCCAGCAGCCCTTCAGCGGGTAGTCCGAGCTACACCTTC. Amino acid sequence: CASSPSAGSPSYTF.

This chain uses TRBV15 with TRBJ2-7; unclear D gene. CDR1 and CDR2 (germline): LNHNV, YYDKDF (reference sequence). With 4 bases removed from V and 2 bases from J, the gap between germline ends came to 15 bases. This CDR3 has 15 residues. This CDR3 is CATSTLGWPAYEQYF. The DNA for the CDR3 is TGTGCCACCAGCACTCTCGGTTGGCCGGCCTACGAGCAGTACTTC. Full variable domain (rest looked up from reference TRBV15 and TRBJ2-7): DAMVIQNPRYQVTQFGKPVTLSCSQTLNHNVMYWYQQKSSQAPKLLFHYYDKDFNNEADTPDNFQSRRPNTSFCFLDIRSPGLGDTAMYLCATSTLGWPAYEQYFGPGTRLTVT.

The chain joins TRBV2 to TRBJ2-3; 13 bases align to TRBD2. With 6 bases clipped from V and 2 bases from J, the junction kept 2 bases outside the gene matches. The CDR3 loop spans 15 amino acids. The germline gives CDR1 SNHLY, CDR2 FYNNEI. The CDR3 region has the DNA TGTGCCAGCAGGGGACTAGCGGGGTCCACAGATACGCAGTATTTT. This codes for CASRGLAGSTDTQYF.

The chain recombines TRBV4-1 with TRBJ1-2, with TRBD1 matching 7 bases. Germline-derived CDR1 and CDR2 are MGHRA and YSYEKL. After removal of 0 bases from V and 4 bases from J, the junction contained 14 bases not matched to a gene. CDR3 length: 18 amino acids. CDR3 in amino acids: CASSQDKGNRGLGYGYTF. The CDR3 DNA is TGCGCCAGCAGCCAAGATAAAGGGAACAGGGGATTGGGCTATGGCTACACCTTC.

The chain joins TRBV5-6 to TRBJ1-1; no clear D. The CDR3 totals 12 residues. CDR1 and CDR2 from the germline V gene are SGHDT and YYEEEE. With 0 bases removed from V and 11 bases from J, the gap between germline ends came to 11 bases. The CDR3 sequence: CASSLASDRAFF. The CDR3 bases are TGTGCCAGCAGCTTGGCCAGTGATCGGGCTTTCTTT.

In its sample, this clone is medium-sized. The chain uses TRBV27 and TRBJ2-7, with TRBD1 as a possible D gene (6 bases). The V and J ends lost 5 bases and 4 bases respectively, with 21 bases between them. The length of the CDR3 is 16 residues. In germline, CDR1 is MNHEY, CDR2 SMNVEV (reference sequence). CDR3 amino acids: CASSNWDQGTYYEQYF. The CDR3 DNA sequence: TGTGCCAGCAGTAACTGGGACCAGGGGACGTATTACGAGCAGTACTTC.

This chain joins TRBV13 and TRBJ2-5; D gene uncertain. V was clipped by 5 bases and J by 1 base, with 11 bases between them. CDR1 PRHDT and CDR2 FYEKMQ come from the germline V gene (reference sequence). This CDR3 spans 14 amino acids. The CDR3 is CASSQAYSQETQYF. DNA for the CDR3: TGTGCCAGCAGCCAAGCTTACAGCCAAGAGACCCAGTACTTC.

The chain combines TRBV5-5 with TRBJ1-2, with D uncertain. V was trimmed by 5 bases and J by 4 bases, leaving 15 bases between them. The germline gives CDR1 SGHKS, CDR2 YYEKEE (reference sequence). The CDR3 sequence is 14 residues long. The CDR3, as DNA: TGTGCCAGCAGAACCGGGTGGGGATCCTATGGCTACACCTTC. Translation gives CASRTGWGSYGYTF.

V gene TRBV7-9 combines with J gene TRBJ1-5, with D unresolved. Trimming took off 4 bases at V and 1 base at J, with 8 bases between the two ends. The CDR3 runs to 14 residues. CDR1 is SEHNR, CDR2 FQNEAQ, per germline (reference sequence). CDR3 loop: CASSSEGSNQPQHF. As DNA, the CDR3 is TGTGCCAGCAGCTCAGAGGGCAGCAATCAGCCCCAGCATTTT.

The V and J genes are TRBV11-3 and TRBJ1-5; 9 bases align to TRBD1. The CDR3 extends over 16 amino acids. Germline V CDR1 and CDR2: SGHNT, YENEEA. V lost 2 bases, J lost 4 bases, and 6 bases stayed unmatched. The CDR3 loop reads CASSLPPQGANQPQHF. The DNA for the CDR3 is TGTGCCAGCAGCTTACCCCCACAGGGGGCGAATCAGCCCCAGCATTTT.

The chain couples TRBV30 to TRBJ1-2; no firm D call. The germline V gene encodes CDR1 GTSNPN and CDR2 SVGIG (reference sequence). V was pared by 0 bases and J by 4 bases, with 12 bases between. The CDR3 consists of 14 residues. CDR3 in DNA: TGTGCCTGGAGTGTACAGTCTCGGGGCTATGGCTACACCTTC. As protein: CAWSVQSRGYGYTF.

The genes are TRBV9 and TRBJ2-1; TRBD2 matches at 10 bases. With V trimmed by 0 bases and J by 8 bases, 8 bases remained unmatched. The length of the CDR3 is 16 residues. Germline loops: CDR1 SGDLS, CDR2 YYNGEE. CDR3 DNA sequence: TGTGCCAGCAGCGTAGGAGCTACTAGCGGGAAATATGAGCAGTTCTTC. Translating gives CASSVGATSGKYEQFF.

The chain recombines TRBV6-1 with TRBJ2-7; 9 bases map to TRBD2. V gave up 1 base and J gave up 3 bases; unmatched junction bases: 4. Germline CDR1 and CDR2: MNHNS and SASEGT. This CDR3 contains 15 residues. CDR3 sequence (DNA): TGTGCCAGCAGTGAAGGGGGGACTAGCAGCTACGAGCAGTACTTC. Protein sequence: CASSEGGTSSYEQYF.

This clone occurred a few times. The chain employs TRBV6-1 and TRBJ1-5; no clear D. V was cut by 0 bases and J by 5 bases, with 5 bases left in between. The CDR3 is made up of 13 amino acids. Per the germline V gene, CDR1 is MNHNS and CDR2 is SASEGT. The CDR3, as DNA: TGTGCCAGCAGTGAAGCGGGGTATCAGCCCCAGCATTTT. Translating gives CASSEAGYQPQHF.